The rows below give T cell receptor beta chains drawn from one sample of a study of response to subunit inactivated influenza vaccine. TCRdb ran MiXCR on the RT-PCR reads and lists one entry per CDR3 protein. Here the sample spans some 600,000 distinct CDR3 sequences, about 15% being singletons. The sample in question was PBMCs from blood, obtained less than 15 days before vaccination. The receptors were gathered from a man aged 45-65 years who received an inactivated influenza vaccine. The CDR3 runs from the conserved cysteine through the conserved F or W. Fields, in order: D gene, CDR3 length, V gene, J gene, clone size, CDR3 DNA, CDR3 protein. D genes are given only for firm matches. Only part of the rows carry a size: once, few, many, or a class if the clone is expanded.

d_gene: TRBD1
len: 16
v_gene: TRBV4-3
j_gene: TRBJ1-6
abundance: many
CDR3nt: TGCGCCAGCAGCCAAGATCAACAGGGGCGTAATTCACCCCTCCACTTT
CDR3aa: CASSQDQQGRNSPLHF

d_gene: .
len: 16
v_gene: TRBV7-2
j_gene: TRBJ1-3
abundance: few
CDR3nt: TGTGCCAGCAGCTTAGTGGGCAGGGTAGGAGGAAACACCATATATTTT
CDR3aa: CASSLVGRVGGNTIYF

d_gene: TRBD1
len: 13
v_gene: TRBV29-1
j_gene: TRBJ2-3
abundance: few
CDR3nt: TGCAGCGTCTACCCGGGACAGGACGATACGCAGTATTTT
CDR3aa: CSVYPGQDDTQYF

d_gene: .
len: 20
v_gene: TRBV4-3
j_gene: TRBJ2-1
abundance: many
CDR3nt: TGCGCCAGCAGCCAAGATTGGGGGGGTCCCGGGACAGGTCTCCTAAATGAGCAGTTCTTC
CDR3aa: CASSQDWGGPGTGLLNEQFF

d_gene: .
len: 15
v_gene: TRBV12-3/TRBV12-4
j_gene: TRBJ2-1
abundance: few
CDR3nt: TGTGCCAGCAGTTTAACGAAGTATCCCTACAATGAGCAGTTCTTC
CDR3aa: CASSLTKYPYNEQFF

d_gene: TRBD2
len: 13
v_gene: TRBV12-3/TRBV12-4
j_gene: TRBJ2-7
abundance: many
CDR3nt: TGTGCCAGCAGTCTAGCGGGAGGGCTCGAGCAGTACTTC
CDR3aa: CASSLAGGLEQYF

d_gene: TRBD2
len: 17
v_gene: TRBV3-1
j_gene: TRBJ2-7
abundance: .
CDR3nt: TGTGCCAGCAGCCAAGGGTCCGGCGGGAGAGTATTCTACGAGCAGTACTTC
CDR3aa: CASSQGSGGRVFYEQYF

d_gene: .
len: 12
v_gene: TRBV6-2/TRBV6-3
j_gene: TRBJ2-1
abundance: .
CDR3nt: TGTGCCAGCAGGAGGGGGGTAGATGAGCAGTTCTTC
CDR3aa: CASRRGVDEQFF

d_gene: TRBD1
len: 15
v_gene: TRBV4-3
j_gene: TRBJ2-3
abundance: .
CDR3nt: TGCGCCAGCAGTGAACAGGGGTCTAGCACAGATACGCAGTATTTT
CDR3aa: CASSEQGSSTDTQYF

d_gene: .
len: 14
v_gene: TRBV6-5
j_gene: TRBJ2-7
abundance: few
CDR3nt: TGTGCCAGCAGTTATATCCAGGGATCCTACGAGCAGTACTTC
CDR3aa: CASSYIQGSYEQYF

d_gene: TRBD1
len: 14
v_gene: TRBV19
j_gene: TRBJ1-5
abundance: .
CDR3nt: TGTGCCAGCGACAGGGGATTAAGCAATCAGCCCCAGCATTTT
CDR3aa: CASDRGLSNQPQHF

d_gene: .
len: 15
v_gene: TRBV7-9
j_gene: TRBJ1-3
abundance: .
CDR3nt: TGTGCCAGCAGCTTTTCCACAGGCGCTGGAAACACCATATATTTT
CDR3aa: CASSFSTGAGNTIYF

d_gene: .
len: 17
v_gene: TRBV11-2
j_gene: TRBJ2-3
abundance: few
CDR3nt: TGTGCCAGCAGCTTTGGAGAGCTGCCGGGGGTCACAGATACGCAGTATTTT
CDR3aa: CASSFGELPGVTDTQYF

d_gene: .
len: 19
v_gene: TRBV7-2
j_gene: TRBJ2-7
abundance: once
CDR3nt: TGTGCCAGCAGCTTAGCAGTTGTAGGATCGCCGCAGCGGACCTACGAGCAGTACTTC
CDR3aa: CASSLAVVGSPQRTYEQYF